A single sample gave rise to the 4 T cell receptor beta chains below, sequenced in a study of blood T cell repertoires in COVID-19. Clones were sequenced by immunoSEQ multiplex PCR, and TCRdb holds only the in-frame ones, with some missing. The sample lists roughly 250,000 clones, roughly 79% occurring once. Sequenced material: peripheral blood. These receptors were collected from a woman in her sixties with active or convalescent COVID-19.

The V call is TRBV18, the J call TRBJ1-1; D gene uncertain. The CDR3 is 13 amino acids. CDR1 and CDR2 (germline): KGHSH, LQKENI. V was shortened by 4 bases and J by 3 bases, with 9 bases between the two germline ends. The CDR3 nucleotides read TGTGCCAGCTCACGGGAGGGAGACACTGAAGCTTTCTTT. Translation gives CASSREGDTEAFF.

This clone showed up just once. The V gene is TRBV5-4, the J gene TRBJ2-7, with a tentative D call TRBD2 (6 bases). V lost 4 bases and J lost 4, with 15 bases in between. CDR1 is SGHNT, CDR2 YYREEE, per germline (reference sequence). This CDR3 has 14 amino acids. The CDR3 loop reads CASSPGSLLYEQYF. The CDR3 DNA reads TGTGCCAGCAGCCCCGGGAGTTTGTTGTACGAGCAGTACTTC.

The J gene is TRBJ2-7, the V gene TRBV19; 8 bases fit TRBD2. The CDR3 runs 15 residues. The junction had 4 bases not matched to a gene; V was cut back by 3 bases and J by 0 bases. Per germline, CDR1 LNHDA and CDR2 SQIVND (reference sequence). For the CDR3, the DNA is TGTGCCAGTAGTATTGCAGCGGGGGTCTCCTACGAGCAGTACTTC. This sequence encodes CASSIAAGVSYEQYF.

V usage is TRBV7-2 and J usage is TRBJ1-6; 7 nucleotides align to TRBD1. Germline CDR1 and CDR2: SGHTA and FQGNSA. There are 14 residues in the CDR3. J gave up 8 bases and V 2 bases, and 3 bases lay outside the gene matches. Here the CDR3 DNA reads TGTGCCAGCAGCTTATTCCAGGGGGATTCACCCCTCCACTTT. Translation: CASSLFQGDSPLHF.